This T cell receptor (beta chain) emerged from a study of blood T cell repertoires in COVID-19. Study background: Acute-phase and convalescent COVID-19 samples originated in the United States, Italy and Spain. Sources were T cells, B-cell-depleted T cells, or PBMCs; the material itself was cDNA or gDNA.

Germline CDR1 reads MNHEY; CDR2 reads SVGAGI. V dropped 4 bases and J dropped 6; count of bases not matched to a gene: 4. The CDR3 length is 14 residues. In the original processing: Counts of nucleated cells, estimated from reference gene primer amplification, were obtained. Measured with immunoSEQ multiplex PCR; TCRdb has only the in-frame clones, and not every one. The V and J calls and the clone size are those of that table, but D and trimming were determined from the DNA. Here the sample spans more than 100,000 clones, 60% to 85% being singletons. This sequence originates from a man aged 65 to 79 with acute or convalescent COVID-19. The chain uses TRBV6-5 and TRBJ1-4, with 8 bases fitting TRBD1. The specimen sequenced was peripheral blood. As DNA, the CDR3 is TGTGCCAGCAGTTTAACAGGGGGAGATGAAAAACTGTTTTTT. This encodes CASSLTGGDEKLFF.